This T cell receptor (beta chain) came from a study of cytomegalovirus exposure and HLA in healthy donors. CDR3 length: 12 amino acids. The germline V and J ends were trimmed by 7 bases and 1 base, with 7 bases remaining between them. The V gene's germline CDR1 is ENHRY and CDR2 SYGVKD. Primers: 60 Vbeta forward and 13 Jbeta reverse. Here immunoSEQ multiplex PCR was the method, and the copy in TCRdb shows in-frame clones only, minus some. Of about 110,000 clones listed, roughly 70% are singletons. This clonotype was sampled from a male donor in good health and CMV-seropositive. The chain is built from TRBV10-3 and TRBJ1-1, with a weak D call TRBD1 (5 bases). Source material: PBMCs. The CDR3 nucleotides read TGTGCCATCAATGACAGGAACACTGAAGCTTTCTTT. Its translation is CAINDRNTEAFF.